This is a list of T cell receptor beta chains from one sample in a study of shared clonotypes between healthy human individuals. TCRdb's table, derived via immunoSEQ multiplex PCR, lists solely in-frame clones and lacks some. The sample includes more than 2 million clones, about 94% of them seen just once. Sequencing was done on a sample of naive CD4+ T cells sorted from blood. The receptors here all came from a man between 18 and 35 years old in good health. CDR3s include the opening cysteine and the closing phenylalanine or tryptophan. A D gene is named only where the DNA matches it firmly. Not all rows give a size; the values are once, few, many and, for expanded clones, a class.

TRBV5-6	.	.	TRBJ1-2	CASSPGLGGYTF
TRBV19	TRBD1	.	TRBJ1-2	CASSIGTGTEGPLDGYTF
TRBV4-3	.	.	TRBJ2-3	CASSQDWNTQYF
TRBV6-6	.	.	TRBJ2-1	CAFGGTNNEQFF
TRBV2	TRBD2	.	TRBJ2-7	CASSVGGLSYEQYF
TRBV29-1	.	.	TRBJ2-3	CSVERGRGTDTQYF
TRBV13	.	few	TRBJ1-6	CASSLGSGPPLHF
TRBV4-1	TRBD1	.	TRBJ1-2	CASSQATGLWQGVVGYTF
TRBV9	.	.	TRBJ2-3	CASSVAVGDTQYF
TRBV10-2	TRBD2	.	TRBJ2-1	CASTERERGEQFF
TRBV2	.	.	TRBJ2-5	CASRVAPPHQTQYF
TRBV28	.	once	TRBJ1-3	CASSPEENGGNTIYF
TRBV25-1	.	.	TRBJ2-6	CASSVPQGKGANVLTF
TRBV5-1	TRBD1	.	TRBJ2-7	CASSDQGAIYEQYF
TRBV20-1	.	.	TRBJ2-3	CSAREKDTQYF
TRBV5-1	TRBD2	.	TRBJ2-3	CASSPLAGGLTDTQYF
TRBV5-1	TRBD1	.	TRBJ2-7	CASSLYPRGLQTYEQYF
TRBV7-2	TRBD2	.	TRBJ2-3	CASSRSVAGGTDTQYF
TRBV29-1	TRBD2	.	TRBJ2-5	CTMRASGSHETQYF
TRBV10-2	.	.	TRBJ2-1	CASSESVSLYNEQFF
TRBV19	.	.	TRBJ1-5	CASSPIQGQPQHF
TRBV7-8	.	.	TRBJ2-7	CASSLEVGAGYEQYF
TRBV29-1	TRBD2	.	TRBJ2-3	CSVEGLAGAGTQYF
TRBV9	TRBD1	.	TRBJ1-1	CASSGPTGGWVAFF
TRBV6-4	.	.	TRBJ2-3	CASSDRPTRYTDTQYF
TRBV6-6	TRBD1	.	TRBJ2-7	CASSYSGQKYEQYF
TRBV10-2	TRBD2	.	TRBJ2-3	CATSRGADTQYF
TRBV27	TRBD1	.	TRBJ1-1	CASSSNALGQSEAFF
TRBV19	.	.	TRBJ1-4	CASSPPRANEKLFF
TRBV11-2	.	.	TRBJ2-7	CASSSTPDIIYEQYF
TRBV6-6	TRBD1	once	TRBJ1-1	CTSSYRTGWTEAFF
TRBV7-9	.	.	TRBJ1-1	CASSPRGLSNTEAFF
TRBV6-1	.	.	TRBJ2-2	CATRYRMNTGELFF
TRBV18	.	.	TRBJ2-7	CASSPQGIRLGEQYF
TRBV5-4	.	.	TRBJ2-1	CASSSSGRSYNEQFF
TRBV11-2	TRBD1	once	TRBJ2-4	CASSFDRGGNIQYF
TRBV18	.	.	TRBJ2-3	CASSASGGTDTQYF
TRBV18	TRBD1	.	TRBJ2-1	CASSPILTGSTYNEQFF
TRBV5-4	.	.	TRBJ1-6	CASSYGTVSSYNSPLHF
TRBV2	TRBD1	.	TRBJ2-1	CASSGQGRNEQFF
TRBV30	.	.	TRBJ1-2	CAWSEGYGYTF
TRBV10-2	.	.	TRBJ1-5	CASSIQGIDQPQHF
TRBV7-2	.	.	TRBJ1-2	CASSPRGYGYTF
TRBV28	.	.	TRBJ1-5	CASSSRWGNQPQHF
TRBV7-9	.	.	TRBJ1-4	CASSLAGGAREKLFF
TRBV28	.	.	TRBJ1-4	CASSPPGPQTEKLFF